This TCR beta chain stems from a study of blood T cell repertoires in COVID-19. Study in general: Nucleic acid was either cDNA or gDNA, and it came from T cells, B-cell-depleted T cells, or PBMCs.

How the authors handled the data: Using reference gene primer amplification, nucleated cell counts were estimated. TCRdb's table, derived via immunoSEQ multiplex PCR, lists solely in-frame clones and lacks some. Clone size and V and J calls were adopted from that table, with D and trimming inferred from the DNA. Here the sample spans 200,000 to 250,000 clones, 82% being singletons. This clone has just a few counts. The junction had 3 bases not matched to a gene; V was cut back by 0 bases and J by 4 bases. Germline V gene lookup returns CDR1 GTSNPN and CDR2 SVGIG (reference sequence). This CDR3 region has 15 residues. Seattle researchers signed up patients amid active infection and tracked them longitudinally.

The chain uses TRBV30 and TRBJ2-1; 10 bases map to TRBD2. Sequenced input: peripheral blood. The origin of this receptor is a woman of 80 years or more with COVID-19, enrolled during active disease. CDR3 DNA: TGTGCCTGGAGTGTTGCTAGCGGGGGATACAATGAGCAGTTCTTC. This gives the protein CAWSVASGGYNEQFF. The full variable domain, in which reference TRBV30 and TRBJ2-1 provide the parts outside the CDR3, is SQTIHQWPATLVQPVGSPLSLECTVEGTSNPNLYWYRQAAGRGLQLLFYSVGIGQISSEVPQNLSASRPQDRQFILSSKKLLLSDSGFYLCAWSVASGGYNEQFFGPGTRLTVL.